This TCR beta chain was observed in a study of T and B cells in COVID-19 patients. For the study at large: Recovered patients mostly had mild to moderate COVID-19 managed as outpatients.

Germline CDR1 LNHNV, CDR2 YYDKDF (reference sequence). This CDR3 has 18 amino acids. V lost 5 bases and J lost 1; bases outside the gene matches: 16. This clonotype has only a few counts. BIOMED2 TRB-A/B primer pools were used in multiplex TRB PCR. Each CDR3 protein gets one entry after TCRdb re-called the multiplex PCR reads with MiXCR. The profile shows approximately 8,000 distinct CDR3 sequences, over 20% of them singletons. Blood genomic DNA input for TRB amplification was about 240-500 ng. Sequencing input: blood. The chain is built from TRBV15 and TRBJ1-2; 7 bases are shared with TRBD1. The sequence was collected from a human donor with active COVID-19. The CDR3 protein is CATSGRILGQAVNYGYTF. CDR3 in DNA: TGTGCCACCAGCGGCCGAATTCTCGGACAGGCCGTTAACTATGGCTACACCTTC.